This T cell receptor beta chain was captured in a study of T-cell memory formation after mild COVID-19. This clonotype came up many times. Via MiXCR, TCRdb re-called the 5' RACE reads, giving one row per CDR3 protein. This repertoire shows roughly 220,000 distinct CDR3 sequences, 7.5% to 10% found once; its top ten account for roughly 4%. The J segment lost 2 bases and the V segment lost 4 bases, leaving 13 bases of the junction unmatched. CDR1 SEHNR and CDR2 FQNEAQ come from the germline V gene (reference sequence). This CDR3 is built from 17 residues. This chain connects TRBV7-9 to TRBJ2-5; TRBD1 matches 7 bases. Sequenced: PBMCs or a T cell subset sorted from them (not recorded which). This clonotype was sampled from a man between 18 and 35 years old who had mild COVID-19 (a few samples of this study predate the infection). Cell type and time point are not known. The CDR3 spells CASSSLYPGQLQETQYF. The CDR3 nucleotides are TGTGCCAGCAGCTCACTATATCCGGGACAGCTACAAGAGACCCAGTACTTC.